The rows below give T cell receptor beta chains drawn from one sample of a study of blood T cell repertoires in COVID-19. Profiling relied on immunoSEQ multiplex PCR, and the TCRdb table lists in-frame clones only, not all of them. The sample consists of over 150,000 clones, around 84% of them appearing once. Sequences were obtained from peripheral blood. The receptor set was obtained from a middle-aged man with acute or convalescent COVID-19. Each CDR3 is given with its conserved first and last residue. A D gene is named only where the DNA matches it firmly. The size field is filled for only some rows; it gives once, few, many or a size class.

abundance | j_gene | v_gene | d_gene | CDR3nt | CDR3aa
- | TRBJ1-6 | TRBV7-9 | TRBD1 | TGTGCCAGCAGCCCAGGGGGGTTCCAAATCCTCCCCCTCCACTTT | CASSPGGFQILPLHF
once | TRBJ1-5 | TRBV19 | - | TGTGCCAGTAGTATAGATACGGGTCAGCCCCAGCATTTT | CASSIDTGQPQHF
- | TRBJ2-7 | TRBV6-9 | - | TGTGCCAGCAGTTCACCCGGGACTGTGGAGCAGTACTTC | CASSSPGTVEQYF
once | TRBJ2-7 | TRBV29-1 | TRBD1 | TGCAGCGTTTCCGGGACAGGCAGCTCCTACGAGCAGTACTTC | CSVSGTGSSYEQYF
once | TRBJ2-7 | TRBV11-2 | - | TGTGCCAGCAGCTCCCCCCCGATGGCAGCCTACGAGCAGTACTTC | CASSSPPMAAYEQYF
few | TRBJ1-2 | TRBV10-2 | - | TGCGCCAGCAGTGAGTCGACCAGGGGAATAGGGGGCTACACCTTC | CASSESTRGIGGYTF
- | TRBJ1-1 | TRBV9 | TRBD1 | TGTGCCAGCAGCACCGGACAGGCGCGAATGAACACTGAAGCTTTCTTT | CASSTGQARMNTEAFF
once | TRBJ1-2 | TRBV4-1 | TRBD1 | TGCGCCAGCAGCCTTACCGGGACAGGGAGCGCCCTGAACTATGGCTACACCTTC | CASSLTGTGSALNYGYTF
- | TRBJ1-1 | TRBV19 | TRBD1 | TGTGCCAGTAGGGACAGGGGAGAGGGTGTAATGGCTTTCTTT | CASRDRGEGVMAFF
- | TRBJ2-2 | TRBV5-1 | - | TGCGCCAGCAGCTTGGGAGGAGGTCGGACCGGGGAGCTGTTTTTT | CASSLGGGRTGELFF
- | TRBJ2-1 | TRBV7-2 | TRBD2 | TGTGCCAGCAGCTGGGTCCCCTTAGCGGGGGGGATCAATGAGCAGTTCTTC | CASSWVPLAGGINEQFF
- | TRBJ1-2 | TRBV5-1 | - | TGCGCCAGCAGCTTGGACTATAGCACTTTGGGCTACACCTTC | CASSLDYSTLGYTF
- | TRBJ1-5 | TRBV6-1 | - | TGTGCCAGCAGTGATTCTATTCAGCAGGGCAATCAGCCCCAGCATTTT | CASSDSIQQGNQPQHF
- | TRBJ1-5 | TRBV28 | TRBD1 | TGTGCCAGCAGACAAGACAGGGGTGATCAGCCCCAGCATTTT | CASRQDRGDQPQHF
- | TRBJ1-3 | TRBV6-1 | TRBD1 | TGTGCCAGCAGTGAAGCCCGGACAGGGGCCTCTGGAAACACCATATATTTT | CASSEARTGASGNTIYF
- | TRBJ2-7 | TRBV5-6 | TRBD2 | TGTGCCAGCAGCTTACGGACTAGCGGGGGTTCCTACGAGCAGTACTTC | CASSLRTSGGSYEQYF
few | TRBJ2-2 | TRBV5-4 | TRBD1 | TGTGCCAGCAGCTTGGGAGCGAGACAGGGGGCGACCGGGGAGCTGTTTTTT | CASSLGARQGATGELFF
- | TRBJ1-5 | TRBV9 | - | TGTGCCAGCAGCGTAGGGCAGAGCAATCAGCCCCAGCATTTT | CASSVGQSNQPQHF
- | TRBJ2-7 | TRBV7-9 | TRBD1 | TGTGCCAGCAGCCCTAGGACAGGGGGCGGATACGAGCAGTACTTC | CASSPRTGGGYEQYF
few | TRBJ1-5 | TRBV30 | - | TGTGCCTGGCAACAGACAGGTAGCAATCAGCCCCAGCATTTT | CAWQQTGSNQPQHF
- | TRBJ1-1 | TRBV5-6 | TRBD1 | TGTGCCAGCAGGGGACAGGGGCCCAAAGGCACTGAAGCTTTCTTT | CASRGQGPKGTEAFF
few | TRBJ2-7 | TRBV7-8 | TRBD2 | TGTGCCTCGGAACTAGCGGGGTCCCTTAGCCCTCTTAGATACGAGCAGTACTTC | CASELAGSLSPLRYEQYF
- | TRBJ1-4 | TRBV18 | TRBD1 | TGTGCCAGCTCAGCGGGACAGGGTAATGAAAAACTGTTTTTT | CASSAGQGNEKLFF
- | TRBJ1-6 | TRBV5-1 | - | TGCGCCAGCAGCTTCCCAGAAGATAATTCACCCCTCCACTTT | CASSFPEDNSPLHF
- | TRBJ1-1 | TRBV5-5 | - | TGTGCCAGCAGCTTGAGAACAGGGAGGGACACTGAAGCTTTCTTT | CASSLRTGRDTEAFF
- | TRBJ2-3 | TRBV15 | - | TGTGCCACCAGCAGAGATTTGACAGGATCAGATACGCAGTATTTT | CATSRDLTGSDTQYF
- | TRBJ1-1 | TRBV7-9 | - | TGTGCCAGCAGCTTAGGACAGAGCGACACTGAAGCTTTCTTT | CASSLGQSDTEAFF
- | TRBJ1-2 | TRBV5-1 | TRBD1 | TGCGCCAGCAGCTTGAATACAGGGGGCGCAGGTAACTATGGCTACACCTTC | CASSLNTGGAGNYGYTF
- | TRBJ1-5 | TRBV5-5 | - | TGTGCCAGCAGCTTGACCGGGAATCAGCCCCAGCATTTT | CASSLTGNQPQHF
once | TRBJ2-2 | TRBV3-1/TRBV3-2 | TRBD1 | TGTGCCAGTAGCTTGGGACAGCTTAACACCGGGGAGCTGTTTTTT | CASSLGQLNTGELFF
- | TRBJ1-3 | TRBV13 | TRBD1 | TGTGCCAGCGGACAGGGAGGGTTAGGAAACACCATATATTTT | CASGQGGLGNTIYF
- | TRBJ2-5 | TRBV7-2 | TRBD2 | TGTGCCAGCAGCCCTCGCCAGGGAGGGGAGACCCAGTACTTC | CASSPRQGGETQYF
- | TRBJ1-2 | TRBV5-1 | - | TGCGCCAGCAAAATGGGGGCTGGCTATGGCTACACCTTC | CASKMGAGYGYTF
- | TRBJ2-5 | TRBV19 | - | TGTGCCAGTAGTCTTGCGGGTGGAGAGACCCAGTACTTC | CASSLAGGETQYF
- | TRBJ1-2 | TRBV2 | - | TGTGCCAGCAGCGGCTGGGACTCAGCTGAGAATGGCTACACCTTC | CASSGWDSAENGYTF
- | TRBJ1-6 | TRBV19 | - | TGTGCCAGCACCGCTAGACAGGAAAATTCACCCCTCCACTTT | CASTARQENSPLHF
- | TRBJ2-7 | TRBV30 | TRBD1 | TGTGCCTGGAGTGTTACCGGGACAGCGAACTACGAGCAGTACTTC | CAWSVTGTANYEQYF
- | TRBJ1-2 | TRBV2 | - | TGTGCCAGCAGCCCCGAGGGCGCCGGTGTCTACACCTTC | CASSPEGAGVYTF
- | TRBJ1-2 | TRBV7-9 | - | TGTGCCAGCAGTCGGGGTAACTATGGCTACACCTTC | CASSRGNYGYTF